Below, 10 T cell receptor beta chains from the same sample are listed, as sequenced in a study of monozygotic twins with inflammatory bowel disease. Reprocessing the 5' RACE reads, TCRdb reports a single entry for every CDR3 protein and omits DNA. This sample contains about 330,000 distinct CDR3 sequences. The specimen sequenced was blood. These receptors came from a human donor with ulcerative colitis or Crohn's disease, or a healthy co-twin of an affected twin (not recorded which).

This sequence joins TRBV20-1 and TRBJ1-5; lacking DNA, the TRBD1 call made by TCRdb goes unchecked. From germline, CDR1 is DFQATT and CDR2 SNEGSKA (reference sequence). This CDR3 region has 19 residues. The chain's CDR3 is CSARNVPGQGTDSNQPQHF.

The V and J genes are TRBV29-1 and TRBJ1-6. The CDR3 sequence is 13 residues long. Germline assignment: CDR1 SQVTM and CDR2 ANQGSEA. The CDR3 is CSVGQGGNSPLHF.

This chain links TRBV20-1 with TRBJ2-7. The CDR3 is made up of 14 amino acids. The germline gives CDR1 DFQATT, CDR2 SNEGSKA (reference sequence). The chain's CDR3 is CSARDRTAPYEQYF.

The V call is TRBV6-2 or TRBV6-3, the J call TRBJ1-5. Per germline, CDR1 MNHEY and CDR2 SVGEGT. The CDR3 is 13 amino acids. The CDR3 spells CASSSQERQPQHF.

The chain couples TRBV6-1 to TRBJ2-1; the TRBD1 assignment by TCRdb is unverifiable without DNA. The CDR3 contains 19 residues. Per germline, CDR1 MNHNS and CDR2 SASEGT. CDR3 region: CASSIGQGARFVTYNEQFF.

The V call is TRBV7-3, the J call TRBJ2-1; the TRBD1 assignment by TCRdb is unverifiable without DNA. The CDR3 runs to 14 residues. Germline CDR1 and CDR2: SGHTA and FQGTGA. The CDR3 spells CASSRSGGLNEQFF.

The gene calls are TRBV19 and TRBJ2-7; the TCRdb D gene call, TRBD1, has no DNA to confirm it. The CDR3 consists of 14 residues. CDR1 and CDR2 (germline): LNHDA, SQIVND (reference sequence). CDR3 residues: CASKDTLSSYEQYF.

The gene calls are TRBV10-1 and TRBJ2-3. CDR1 and CDR2 (germline): WNHNN, SYGVQD (reference sequence). CDR3 length: 13 residues. CDR3 region: CASSKRSTDTQYF.

The chain links TRBV27 to TRBJ2-1; the TCRdb D gene call, TRBD1, has no DNA to confirm it. CDR3 length equals 14 residues. Germline lookup yields CDR1 MNHEY and CDR2 SMNVEV (reference sequence). CDR3: CASMWDPYYNEQFF.

V and J are TRBV30 and TRBJ1-2; the TCRdb call, TRBD1, lacks DNA for checking. The CDR3 length is 14 residues. Per germline, CDR1 GTSNPN and CDR2 SVGIG (reference sequence). The CDR3 sequence is CAWSNPGPTYGYTF.